This T cell receptor beta chain was recovered during a study of CD8 T cells in Susac syndrome. In the study overall: There were Susac syndrome patients who were therapy-naive at blood draw, others on corticosteroids, and others on intravenous immunoglobulin alone.

Worth noting for this clonotype: The antigen is not known.

Study-level results: In TEMRA cells and active patients, CD8+ clonal expansion in Susac reached its peak.

RNA totalling about 0.5 to 1 ug underwent reverse transcription with random hexamers. TCRdb re-called the immunoSEQ multiplex PCR reads through MiXCR, storing one row per CDR3 protein. The table records approximately 87,000 distinct CDR3 sequences, 90% to 97% of them present only once. Germline CDR1 reads SGHVS; CDR2 reads FQNEAQ. This CDR3 is 11 amino acids long. V lost 2 bases and J lost 10, with 6 bases in between. Sequenced material: CD8+ T cells from PBMCs. The rearrangement joins TRBV7-8 to TRBJ2-1; D remains unclear. This receptor was taken from a human donor with Susac syndrome. The CDR3 reads CASSLSEEQFF. The CDR3 coding sequence is TGTGCCAGCAGCTTAAGTGAGGAGCAGTTCTTC.